Sequencing of this TCR beta chain was carried out in a study of blood T cell repertoires in COVID-19 (dated by TCRdb to the early 2020s). Some background on the complete study: Samples covering the acute and convalescent phases of COVID-19 were provided by collaborators in the United States, Italy and Spain. A freely available public database, intended as a resource for researchers studying the immune response to SARS-CoV-2, is where the repertoires were released. Sample metadata almost always included a de-identified subject ID, COVID-19 status, age in years and sex. The samples were drawn from two sources: the first 160 participants of the ongoing ImmuneRACE study, and over 950 subjects contributed by 6 global collaborators. The material from the prospective study consisted of cDNA or gDNA derived from T cells, B-cell-depleted T cells, or PBMCs. Where HLA class I and class II types were available, the types were taken from metadata supplied by the sample provider, not from assay-based typing. Deeply sampled blood TCRbeta repertoires from subjects exposed to, actively infected with, or recovered from COVID-19 were included in the dataset. What the research found in general, with its limitations: How much clinical and demographic metadata was included differed by source and by participant, and the metadata was provided uncurated.

CDR1 and CDR2 are drawn from the germline V gene: SGHRS, YFSETQ. V loses 2 bases, J loses 7 bases, and the germline ends lie 12 bases apart. Measured from the cysteine to the phenylalanine, the CDR3 is 14 residues long. Only the CDR3 DNA stays, 42 bases, in frame from base 1. Collaborating institutions collected whole blood in K2EDTA tubes following their own protocols. For TCRbeta analysis, collaborator samples were shipped as frozen whole blood, as isolated PBMCs, or as DNA extracted from either sample type. Of note for this clone: It lacks a known antigen. Base qualities were left out, and no much larger clone turns up one base away.

TCRbeta CDR3 regions were amplified from genomic DNA by means of the immunoSEQ Assay, a bias-controlled multiplex PCR. The study's own analysis went as follows. The number of nucleated cells in each sample was estimated by amplification of reference gene primers within the assay. To quantify the absolute abundance of each unique TCRbeta CDR3 rearrangement, sequence reads were collapsed and filtered. Productive Simpson clonality was computed per sample as the square root of Simpson's diversity index over productive rearrangements. TCRdb took this table from immuneACCESS and kept in-frame rearrangements with V and J called. Such tables lack part of the clones; where checked against another copy, unresolved V genes explain under half of the gap, and the rest is unexplained. For V, J and clone size, that table is used; D and trimming come from the DNA. Present in this sample are 130,000 to 150,000 clones, 65% to 85% of which were seen just once. Together, the top ten hold around 1.8% of the sample.

Input material: peripheral blood. The clonotype comes from a woman in her fifties or sixties with acute or convalescent COVID-19. The receptor chain draws on TRBV5-1 and TRBJ1-4; a tentative D call is TRBD1 (5 bases match). In nucleotide form, the sequence is TGCGCCAGCAGCTTTTCAGGGATCAGTGAAAAACTGTTTTTT. The encoded protein is CASSFSGISEKLFF. The full variable domain, completed from the reference TRBV5-1 and TRBJ1-4 proteins outside the CDR3, reads KAGVTQTPRYLIKTRGQQVTLSCSPISGHRSVSWYQQTPGQGLQFLFEYFSETQRNKGNFPGRFSGRQFSNSRSEMNVSTLELGDSALYLCASSFSGISEKLFFGSGTQLSVL.